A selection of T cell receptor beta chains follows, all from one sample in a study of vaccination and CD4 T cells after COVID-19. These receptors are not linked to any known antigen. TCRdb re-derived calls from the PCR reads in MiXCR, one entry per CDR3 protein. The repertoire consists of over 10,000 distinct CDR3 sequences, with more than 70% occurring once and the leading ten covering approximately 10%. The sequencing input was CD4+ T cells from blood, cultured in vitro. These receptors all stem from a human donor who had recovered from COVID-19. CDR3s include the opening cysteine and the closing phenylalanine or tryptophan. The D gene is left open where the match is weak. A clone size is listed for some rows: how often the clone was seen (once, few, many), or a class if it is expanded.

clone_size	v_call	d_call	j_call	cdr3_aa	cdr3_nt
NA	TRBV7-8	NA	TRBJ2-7	CASSLAALVGAGSYEQYF	TGTGCCAGCAGCTTAGCGGCTCTAGTAGGGGCGGGCTCCTACGAGCAGTACTTC
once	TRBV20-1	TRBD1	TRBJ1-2	CSASYGDRVGRGYTF	TGCAGTGCTAGCTATGGGGACAGGGTAGGCCGAGGCTACACCTTC
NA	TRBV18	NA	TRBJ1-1	CASSPRAEAEAFF	TGTGCCAGCTCACCGCGTGCAGAGGCCGAAGCTTTCTTT
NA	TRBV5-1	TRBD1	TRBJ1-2	CASSKRQGDYGYTF	TGCGCCAGCAGCAAACGACAGGGGGACTATGGCTACACCTTC
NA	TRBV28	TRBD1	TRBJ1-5	CATRTGAYSNQPQHF	TGTGCCACCCGGACAGGGGCCTATAGCAATCAGCCCCAGCATTTT
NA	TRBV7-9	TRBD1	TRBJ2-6	CASSVAGTVPSF	TGTGCCAGCAGCGTAGCCGGGACAGTGCCGTCTTTC
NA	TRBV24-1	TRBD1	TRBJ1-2	CATSVGGRAQGAQGYTF	TGTGCCACCAGTGTGGGGGGCCGCGCACAGGGGGCGCAAGGCTACACCTTC
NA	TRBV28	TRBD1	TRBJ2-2	CASRLLWTGDTGELFF	TGTGCCAGCCGCCTCCTTTGGACAGGGGACACCGGGGAGCTGTTTTTT
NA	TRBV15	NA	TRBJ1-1	CATSRDRMGNLAFF	TGTGCCACCAGCAGAGATCGTATGGGGAACTTGGCTTTCTTT
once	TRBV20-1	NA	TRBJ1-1	CSARGVAEAFF	TGCAGTGCTAGAGGGGTTGCCGAAGCTTTCTTT
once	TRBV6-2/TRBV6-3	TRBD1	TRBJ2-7	CASSSAGTGFYEQYF	TGTGCCAGCAGTAGCGCCGGGACAGGGTTTTACGAGCAGTACTTC